This T cell receptor (beta chain) was sequenced in a study of T cells in Graves' hyperthyroidism and ophthalmopathy. About the study: Peripheral blood samples were taken at initial diagnosis, prior to any treatment.

This clonotype was picked up many times. Used for diagnoses were clinical symptoms, serum thyroxine and TRAb, thyroid ultrasound and orbital computed tomography. The TCR beta CDR3 regions underwent amplification using RNA transcripts as the source. The primer set for the first-round RT-PCR of the TCR CDR3 was HTBI. TCRdb itself ran the multiplex PCR reads through MiXCR, one entry per CDR3 protein. The sample has 340,000 or so distinct CDR3 sequences, approximately 17% seen once. This CDR3 has 15 amino acids. Trimming took 7 bases from V and 4 from J, leaving 19 bases between them. The receptor comes from a young man with Graves' hyperthyroidism. Sequenced material: blood. The gene calls are TRBV12-3 or TRBV12-4 and TRBJ2-5, with D perhaps TRBD2 (6 bases). The CDR3 DNA reads as TGTGCCAGCAAGAACCGGGACTCAAGTCGAGAGACCCAGTACTTC. Its protein is CASKNRDSSRETQYF.